The clone carrying this T cell receptor (beta chain) was counted a few times. The sample is drawn from a study of T cell responses to AZD1222 COVID-19 vaccine. Only in-frame clones appear in the TCRdb table, and some are missing; sequencing was by immunoSEQ multiplex PCR. Seen here are fewer than 120,000 clones, roughly nine tenths observed once, and the top ten hold approximately 3%. The TCR was taken from an adult in good health. This specimen consisted of peripheral blood, obtained on day 0 of AZD1222 vaccination.

CDR3 sequence reads: CASRVVDTQYF. CDR3 sequence (DNA): TGTGCCAGCAGGGTGGTTGATACGCAGTATTTT. The chain employs TRBV7-8 and TRBJ2-3; D call uncertain. CDR1 is SGHVS and CDR2 is FQNEAQ in the germline V gene. V was pared by 6 bases and J by 6 bases, with 7 bases between. The CDR3 consists of 11 residues.